This T cell receptor (beta chain) came from a study of neurological immune-mediated disorders. CDR1 is MNHEY and CDR2 is SVGEGT in the germline V gene. The CDR3 is 13 residues long. V shed 2 bases and J shed 5 bases, with 6 bases lying between them. This clonotype was counted at least ten times. As yet, its antigen is unknown. Regarding the study as a whole: Whereas HTLV-1-associated myelopathy showed the most TCR clonal expansion, multiple sclerosis showed the least, with levels below those of healthy controls. Private repertoires in all groups were suggested by the absence of shared CDR3 amino acid sequences among expanded clones across subjects.

The sample's time point: longitudinal time-point 1 (baseline). cDNA synthesis was performed by 5'RACE with 10-nucleotide random UMIs. In each sequencing run, over 180 million TCR-beta sequences were generated from 15-18 subjects. TCRdb fed the 5' RACE reads into MiXCR, producing one record per CDR3 protein. The data hold some 60,000 distinct CDR3 sequences, with about 10% observed a single time. What was sequenced was PBMCs. The chain joins TRBV6-2 or TRBV6-3 to TRBJ2-2; possibly TRBD2 for D (5 bases). The clonotype originates from a male donor with HTLV-1-associated myelopathy (HAM/TSP). The CDR3 here is CASSYRETGELFF. CDR3 nucleotide sequence: TGTGCCAGCAGTTACAGGGAGACCGGGGAGCTGTTTTTT.